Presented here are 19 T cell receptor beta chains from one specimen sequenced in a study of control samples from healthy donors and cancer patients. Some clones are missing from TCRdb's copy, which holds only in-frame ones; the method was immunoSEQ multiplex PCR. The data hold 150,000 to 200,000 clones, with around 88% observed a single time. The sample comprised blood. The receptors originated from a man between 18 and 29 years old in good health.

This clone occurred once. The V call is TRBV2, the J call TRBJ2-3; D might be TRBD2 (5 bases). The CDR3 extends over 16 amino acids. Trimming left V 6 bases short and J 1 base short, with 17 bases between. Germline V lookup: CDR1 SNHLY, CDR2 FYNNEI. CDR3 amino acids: CASSYETTSGTDTQYF. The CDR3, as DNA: TGTGCCAGCAGCTATGAGACTACCTCGGGCACAGATACGCAGTATTTT.

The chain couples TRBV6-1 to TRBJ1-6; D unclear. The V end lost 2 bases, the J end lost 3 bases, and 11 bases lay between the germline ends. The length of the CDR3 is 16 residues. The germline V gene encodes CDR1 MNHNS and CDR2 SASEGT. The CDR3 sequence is CASSERQDFYNSPLHF. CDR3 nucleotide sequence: TGTGCCAGCAGTGAAAGACAAGATTTCTATAATTCACCCCTCCACTTT.

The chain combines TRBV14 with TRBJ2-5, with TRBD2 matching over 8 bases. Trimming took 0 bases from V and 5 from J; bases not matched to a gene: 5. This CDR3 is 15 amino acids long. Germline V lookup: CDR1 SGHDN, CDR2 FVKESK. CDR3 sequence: CASSQDSGVRETQYF. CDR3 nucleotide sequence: TGTGCCAGCAGCCAAGATAGCGGGGTGAGGGAGACCCAGTACTTC.

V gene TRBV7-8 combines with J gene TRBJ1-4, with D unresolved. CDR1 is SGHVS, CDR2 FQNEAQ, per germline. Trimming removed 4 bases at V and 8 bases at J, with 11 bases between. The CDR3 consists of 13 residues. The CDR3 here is CASSSGQAEKLFF. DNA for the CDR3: TGTGCCAGCAGCTCCGGTCAGGCGGAAAAACTGTTTTTT. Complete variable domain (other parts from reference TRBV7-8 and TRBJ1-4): GAGVSQSPRYKVAKRGQDVALRCDPISGHVSLFWYQQALGQGPEFLTYFQNEAQLDKSGLPSDRFFAERPEGSVSTLKIQRTQQEDSAVYLCASSSGQAEKLFFGSGTQLSVL.

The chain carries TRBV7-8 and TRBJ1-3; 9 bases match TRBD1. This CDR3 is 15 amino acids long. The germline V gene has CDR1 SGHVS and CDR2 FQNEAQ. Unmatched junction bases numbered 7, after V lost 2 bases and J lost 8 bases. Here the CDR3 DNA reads TGTGCCAGCAGCTTACGACAGGGGGTTGAAGACACCATATATTTT. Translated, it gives CASSLRQGVEDTIYF.

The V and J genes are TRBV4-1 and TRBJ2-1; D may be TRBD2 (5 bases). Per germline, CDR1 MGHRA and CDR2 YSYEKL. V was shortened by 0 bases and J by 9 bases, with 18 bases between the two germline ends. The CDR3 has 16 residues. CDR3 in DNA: TGCGCCAGCAGCCAAGATCCTACTACTCCCGGAGGTGAGCAGTTCTTC. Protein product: CASSQDPTTPGGEQFF.

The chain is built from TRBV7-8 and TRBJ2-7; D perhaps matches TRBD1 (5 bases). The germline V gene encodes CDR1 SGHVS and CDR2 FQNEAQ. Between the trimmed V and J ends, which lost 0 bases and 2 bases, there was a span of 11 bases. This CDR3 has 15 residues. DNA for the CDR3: TGTGCCAGCAGCTTAGCGCTCCAAGGGGCCTACGAGCAGTACTTC. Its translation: CASSLALQGAYEQYF.

The CDR3 protein is CASSDFLGTDSGNTIYF. As DNA, the CDR3 is TGTGCCAGCAGCGACTTCCTGGGGACAGACTCTGGAAACACCATATATTTT. This sequence joins TRBV9 and TRBJ1-3; TRBD1 agrees at 7 bases. V lost 3 bases and J lost 0; bases outside the gene matches: 9. CDR3 length: 17 amino acids. Germline CDR1 reads SGDLS; CDR2 reads YYNGEE.

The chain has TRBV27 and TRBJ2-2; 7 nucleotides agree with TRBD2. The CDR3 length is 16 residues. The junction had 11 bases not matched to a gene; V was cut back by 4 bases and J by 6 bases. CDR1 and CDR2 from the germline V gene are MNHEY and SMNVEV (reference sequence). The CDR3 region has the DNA TGTGCCAGCAGTTCCCCGGACCGCGCGGGGGCCGGGGAGCTGTTTTTT. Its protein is CASSSPDRAGAGELFF.

The CDR3 nucleotides are TGTGCCAGCAGCTTGGGACAGGGATCGGATGGCTACACCTTC. Translating it yields CASSLGQGSDGYTF. V and J are TRBV5-5 and TRBJ1-2, with TRBD1 matching over 7 bases. The ends lost 0 bases at V and 6 bases at J; junction bases unmatched: 5. The CDR3 covers 14 residues. The germline V gene has CDR1 SGHKS and CDR2 YYEKEE (reference sequence).

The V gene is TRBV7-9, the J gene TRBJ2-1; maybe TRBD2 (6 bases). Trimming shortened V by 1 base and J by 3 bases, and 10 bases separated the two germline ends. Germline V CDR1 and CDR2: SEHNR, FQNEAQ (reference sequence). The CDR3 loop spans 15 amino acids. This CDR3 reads CASSLVSGRYNEQFF. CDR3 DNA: TGTGCCAGCAGCTTAGTTAGCGGACGCTACAATGAGCAGTTCTTC.

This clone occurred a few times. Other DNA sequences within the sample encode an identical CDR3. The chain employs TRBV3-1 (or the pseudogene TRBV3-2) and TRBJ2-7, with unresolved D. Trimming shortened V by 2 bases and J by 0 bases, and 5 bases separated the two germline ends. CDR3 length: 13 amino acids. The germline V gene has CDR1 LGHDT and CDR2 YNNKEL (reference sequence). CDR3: CASSQSASYEQYF. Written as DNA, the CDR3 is TGTGCCAGCAGCCAATCAGCCTCCTACGAGCAGTACTTC.

CDR3 in DNA: TGTGCCAGCAGCCCCAATCGGGGGCGAAGAGAGACCCAGTACTTC. This gives the protein CASSPNRGRRETQYF. V and J are TRBV7-2 and TRBJ2-5, with D tentatively TRBD1 or TRBD2 (6 bases each). The CDR3 is 15 residues long. From germline, CDR1 is SGHTA and CDR2 FQGNSA. V lost 5 bases and J lost 4, with 17 bases in between.

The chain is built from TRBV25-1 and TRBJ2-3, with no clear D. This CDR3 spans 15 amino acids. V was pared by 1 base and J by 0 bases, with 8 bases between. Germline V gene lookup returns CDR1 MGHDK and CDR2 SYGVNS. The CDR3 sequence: CASSEFLTSTDTQYF. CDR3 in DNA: TGTGCCAGCAGTGAATTCCTGACTAGCACAGATACGCAGTATTTT.

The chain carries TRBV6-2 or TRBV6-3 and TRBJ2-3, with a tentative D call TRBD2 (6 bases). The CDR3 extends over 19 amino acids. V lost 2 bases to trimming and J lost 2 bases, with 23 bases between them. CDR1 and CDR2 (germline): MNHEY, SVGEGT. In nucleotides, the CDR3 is TGTGCCAGCAGTTACCCTATGACTAGTCCGAGTCCCTACACAGATACGCAGTATTTT. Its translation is CASSYPMTSPSPYTDTQYF.

In nucleotides, the CDR3 is TGTGCCAGTACAGACTTTGGGTCCCCGAACACTGAAGCTTTCTTT. This codes for CASTDFGSPNTEAFF. The V gene is TRBV19, the J gene TRBJ1-1; D is unresolved. With 7 bases removed from V and 1 base from J, the gap between germline ends came to 16 bases. The CDR3 is made up of 15 amino acids. Germline assignment: CDR1 LNHDA and CDR2 SQIVND (reference sequence).

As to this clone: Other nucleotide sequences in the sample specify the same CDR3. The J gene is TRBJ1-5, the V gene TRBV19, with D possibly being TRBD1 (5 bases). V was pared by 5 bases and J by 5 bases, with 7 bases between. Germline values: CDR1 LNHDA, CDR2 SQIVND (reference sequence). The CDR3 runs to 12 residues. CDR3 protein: CASSRGDQPQHF. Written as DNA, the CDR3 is TGTGCCAGTAGTCGGGGGGATCAGCCCCAGCATTTT.

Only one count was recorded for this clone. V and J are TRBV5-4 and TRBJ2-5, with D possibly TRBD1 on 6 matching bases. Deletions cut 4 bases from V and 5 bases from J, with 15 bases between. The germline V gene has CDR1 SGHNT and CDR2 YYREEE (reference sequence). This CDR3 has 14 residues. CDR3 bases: TGTGCCAGCAGCGCTCTGGGGGCCTCGGAGACCCAGTACTTC. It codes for CASSALGASETQYF.

The CDR3 protein is CASSDSQAGGAFGYTF. The CDR3, as DNA: TGTGCCAGCAGTGACTCACAAGCAGGGGGCGCTTTTGGCTACACCTTC. The chain has TRBV6-4 and TRBJ1-2; 8 nucleotides align to TRBD1. Germline assignment: CDR1 MRHNA and CDR2 SNTAGT. The junction had 10 bases not matched to a gene; V was cut back by 0 bases and J by 7 bases. The CDR3 has 16 amino acids.